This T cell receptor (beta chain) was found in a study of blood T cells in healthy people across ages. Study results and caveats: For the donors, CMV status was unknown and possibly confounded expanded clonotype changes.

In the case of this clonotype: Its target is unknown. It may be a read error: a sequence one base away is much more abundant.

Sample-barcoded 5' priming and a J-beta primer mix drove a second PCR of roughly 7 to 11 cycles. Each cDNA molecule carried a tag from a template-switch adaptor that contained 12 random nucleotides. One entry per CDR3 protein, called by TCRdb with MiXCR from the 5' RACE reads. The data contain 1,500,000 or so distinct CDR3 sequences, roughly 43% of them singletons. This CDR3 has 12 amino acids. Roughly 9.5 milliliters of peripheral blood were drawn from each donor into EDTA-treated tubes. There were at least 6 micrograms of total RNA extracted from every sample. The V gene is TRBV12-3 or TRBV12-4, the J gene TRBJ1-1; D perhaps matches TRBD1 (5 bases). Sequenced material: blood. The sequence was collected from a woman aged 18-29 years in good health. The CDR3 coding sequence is TGTACCAGCACCCTGGGGGGCACTGAAGCTTTCTTT. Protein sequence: CTSTLGGTEAFF.